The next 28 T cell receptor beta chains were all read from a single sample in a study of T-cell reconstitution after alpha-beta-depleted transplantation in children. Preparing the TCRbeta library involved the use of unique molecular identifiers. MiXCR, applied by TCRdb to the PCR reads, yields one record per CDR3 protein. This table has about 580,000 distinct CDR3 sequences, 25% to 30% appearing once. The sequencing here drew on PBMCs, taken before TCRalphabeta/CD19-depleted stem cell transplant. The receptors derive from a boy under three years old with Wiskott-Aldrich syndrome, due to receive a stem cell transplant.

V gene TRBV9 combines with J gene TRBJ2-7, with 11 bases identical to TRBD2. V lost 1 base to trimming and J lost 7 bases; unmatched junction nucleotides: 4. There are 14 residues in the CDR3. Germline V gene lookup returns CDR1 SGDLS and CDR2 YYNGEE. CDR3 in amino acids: CASSVTSGSREQYF. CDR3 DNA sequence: TGTGCCAGCAGCGTAACTAGCGGGAGTAGGGAGCAGTACTTC.

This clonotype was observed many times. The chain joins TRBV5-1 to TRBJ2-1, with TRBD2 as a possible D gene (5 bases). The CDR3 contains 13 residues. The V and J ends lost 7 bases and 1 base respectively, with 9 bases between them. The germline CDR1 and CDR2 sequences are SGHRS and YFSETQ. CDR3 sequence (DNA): TGCGCCAGCGGGAGAGGATCCTACAATGAGCAGTTCTTC. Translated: CASGRGSYNEQFF.

CDR3: CASSLGQVVYEQYF. The CDR3 bases are TGCGCCAGCAGCTTGGGCCAGGTAGTCTACGAGCAGTACTTC. The J gene is TRBJ2-7, the V gene TRBV5-1; unclear D gene. Per the germline V gene, CDR1 is SGHRS and CDR2 is YFSETQ. The CDR3 is made up of 14 amino acids. Trimming pared 0 bases from V and 3 bases from J, leaving 10 bases between.

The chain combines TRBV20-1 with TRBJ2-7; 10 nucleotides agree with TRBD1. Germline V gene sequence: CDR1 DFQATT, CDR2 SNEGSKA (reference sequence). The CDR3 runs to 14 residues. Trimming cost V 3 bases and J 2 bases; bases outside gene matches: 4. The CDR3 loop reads CSARAGTGAYEQYF. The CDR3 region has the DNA TGCAGTGCTAGGGCCGGGACAGGGGCCTACGAGCAGTACTTC.

Here the CDR3 DNA reads TGTGCCATCATCAGCCTGAGGAACGAGCAGTACTTC. It encodes CAIISLRNEQYF. This rearrangement joins TRBV10-3 to TRBJ2-7; D gene uncertain. This CDR3 spans 12 amino acids. V was trimmed by 7 bases and J by 5 bases, leaving 12 bases between them. Looked up from germline, CDR1 is ENHRY and CDR2 is SYGVKD.

The CDR3 DNA reads TGTGCCAGCAGCCTCGTGGGGACAGCGAAAATAGCGGGAGGGAAAGATACGCAGTATTTT. Protein product: CASSLVGTAKIAGGKDTQYF. The genes are TRBV11-1 and TRBJ2-3, with TRBD2 matching over 11 bases. The CDR3 consists of 20 residues. Germline lookup yields CDR1 SGHAT and CDR2 FQDESV (reference sequence). V was clipped by 5 bases and J by 5 bases; unmatched bases: 21.

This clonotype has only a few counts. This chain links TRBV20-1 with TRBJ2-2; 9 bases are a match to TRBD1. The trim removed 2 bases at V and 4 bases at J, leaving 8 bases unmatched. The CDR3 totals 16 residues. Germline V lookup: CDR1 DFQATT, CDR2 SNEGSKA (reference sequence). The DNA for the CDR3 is TGCAGTGCTAGATTAACCCGGGACAGGGTCACCGGGGAGCTGTTTTTT. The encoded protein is CSARLTRDRVTGELFF.

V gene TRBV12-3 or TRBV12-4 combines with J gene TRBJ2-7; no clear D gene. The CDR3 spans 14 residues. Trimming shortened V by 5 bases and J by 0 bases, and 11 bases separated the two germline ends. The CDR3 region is CASSIDTSSYEQYF. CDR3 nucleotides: TGTGCCAGCAGTATTGACACAAGCTCCTACGAGCAGTACTTC.

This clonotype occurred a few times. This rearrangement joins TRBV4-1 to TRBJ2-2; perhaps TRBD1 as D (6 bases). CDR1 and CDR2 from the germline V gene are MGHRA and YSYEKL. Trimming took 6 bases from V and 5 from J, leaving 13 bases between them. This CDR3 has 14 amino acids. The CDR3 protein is CASSLDSRTGELFF. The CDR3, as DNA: TGCGCCAGCAGTCTGGACAGTAGAACCGGGGAGCTGTTTTTT.

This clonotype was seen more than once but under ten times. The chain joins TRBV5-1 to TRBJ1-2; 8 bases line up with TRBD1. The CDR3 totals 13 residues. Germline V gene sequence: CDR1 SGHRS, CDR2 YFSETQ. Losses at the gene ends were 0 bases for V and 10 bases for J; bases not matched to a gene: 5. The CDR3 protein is CASSLATGVDYTF. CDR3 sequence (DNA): TGCGCCAGCAGCTTGGCGACAGGGGTGGACTACACCTTC.

CDR3 DNA sequence: TGTGCCAGCAGCCCAACCCTAGGACAGGGGCGTGGCGAGCAGTACTTC. It specifies CASSPTLGQGRGEQYF. The genes are TRBV7-8 and TRBJ2-7; 9 bases line up with TRBD1. CDR3 length equals 16 residues. Germline trimming cut 5 bases from V and 6 bases from J; bases unmatched to any gene: 14. CDR1 and CDR2 (germline): SGHVS, FQNEAQ.

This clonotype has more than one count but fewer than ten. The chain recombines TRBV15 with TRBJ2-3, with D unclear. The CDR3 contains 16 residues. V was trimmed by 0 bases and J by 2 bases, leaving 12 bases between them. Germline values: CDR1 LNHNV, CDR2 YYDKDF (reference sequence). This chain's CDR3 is CATSREIAALTDTQYF. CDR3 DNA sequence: TGTGCCACCAGCAGAGAGATAGCCGCACTCACAGATACGCAGTATTTT. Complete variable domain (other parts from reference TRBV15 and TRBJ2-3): DAMVIQNPRYQVTQFGKPVTLSCSQTLNHNVMYWYQQKSSQAPKLLFHYYDKDFNNEADTPDNFQSRRPNTSFCFLDIRSPGLGDTAMYLCATSREIAALTDTQYFGPGTRLTVL.

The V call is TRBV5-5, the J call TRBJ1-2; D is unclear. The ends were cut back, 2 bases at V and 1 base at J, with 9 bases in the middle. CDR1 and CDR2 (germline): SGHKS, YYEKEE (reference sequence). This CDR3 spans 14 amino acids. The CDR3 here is CASSFGTFNYGYTF. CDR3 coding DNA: TGTGCCAGCAGCTTTGGAACCTTTAACTATGGCTACACCTTC.

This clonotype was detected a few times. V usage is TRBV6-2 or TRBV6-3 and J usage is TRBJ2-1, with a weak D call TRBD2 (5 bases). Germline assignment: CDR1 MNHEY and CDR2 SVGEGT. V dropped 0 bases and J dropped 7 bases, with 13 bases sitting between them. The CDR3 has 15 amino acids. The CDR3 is CASSYSSDFLNEQFF. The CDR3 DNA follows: TGTGCCAGCAGTTACTCGTCGGACTTCCTTAATGAGCAGTTCTTC.

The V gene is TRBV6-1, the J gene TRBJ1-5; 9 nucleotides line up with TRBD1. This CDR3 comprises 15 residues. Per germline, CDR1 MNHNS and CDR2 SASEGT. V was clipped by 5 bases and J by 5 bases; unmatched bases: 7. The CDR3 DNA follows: TGTGCCAGCAGTAAGGACAGGGGACTCTATCAGCCCCAGCATTTT. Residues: CASSKDRGLYQPQHF.

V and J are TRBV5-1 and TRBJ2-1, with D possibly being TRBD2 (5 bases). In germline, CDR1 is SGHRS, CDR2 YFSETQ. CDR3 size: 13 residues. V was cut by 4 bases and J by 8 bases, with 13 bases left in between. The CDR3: CASSKTRNYEQFF. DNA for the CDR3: TGCGCCAGCAGCAAAACTAGAAACTATGAGCAGTTCTTC.

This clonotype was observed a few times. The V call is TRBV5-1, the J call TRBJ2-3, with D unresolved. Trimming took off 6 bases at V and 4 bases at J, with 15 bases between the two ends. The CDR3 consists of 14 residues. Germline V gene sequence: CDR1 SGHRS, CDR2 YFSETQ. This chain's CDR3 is CASIDPRGADTQYF. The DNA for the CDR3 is TGCGCCAGCATCGACCCCAGAGGCGCAGATACGCAGTATTTT.

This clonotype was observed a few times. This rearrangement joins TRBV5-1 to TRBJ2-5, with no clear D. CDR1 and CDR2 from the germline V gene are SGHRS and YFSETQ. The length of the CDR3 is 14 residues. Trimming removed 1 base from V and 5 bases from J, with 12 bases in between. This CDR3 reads CASSLRGYGETQYF. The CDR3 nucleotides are TGCGCCAGCAGCTTGCGCGGCTACGGGGAGACCCAGTACTTC.

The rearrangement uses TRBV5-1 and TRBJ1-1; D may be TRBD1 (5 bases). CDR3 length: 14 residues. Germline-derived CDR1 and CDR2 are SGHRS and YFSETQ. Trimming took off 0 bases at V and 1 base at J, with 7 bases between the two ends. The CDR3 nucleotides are TGCGCCAGCAGCTTGGGGACATGGAACACTGAAGCTTTCTTT. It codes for CASSLGTWNTEAFF.

DNA of the CDR3: TGCGCCAGCAGCGTTACAGGGTTCAACACCGGGGAGCTGTTTTTT. Encoded protein: CASSVTGFNTGELFF. This chain uses TRBV5-1 with TRBJ2-2, with D maybe TRBD1 (6 bases). Germline values: CDR1 SGHRS, CDR2 YFSETQ. The CDR3 is made up of 15 amino acids. V lost 4 bases to trimming and J lost 2 bases, with 12 bases between them.

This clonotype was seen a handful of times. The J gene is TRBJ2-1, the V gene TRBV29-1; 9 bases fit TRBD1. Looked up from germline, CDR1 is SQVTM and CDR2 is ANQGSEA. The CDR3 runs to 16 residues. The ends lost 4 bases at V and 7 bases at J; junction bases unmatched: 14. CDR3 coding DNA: TGCAGCGTTGCCCAAGGCGGGACAGGGTTTCGGAATGAGCAGTTCTTC. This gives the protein CSVAQGGTGFRNEQFF.

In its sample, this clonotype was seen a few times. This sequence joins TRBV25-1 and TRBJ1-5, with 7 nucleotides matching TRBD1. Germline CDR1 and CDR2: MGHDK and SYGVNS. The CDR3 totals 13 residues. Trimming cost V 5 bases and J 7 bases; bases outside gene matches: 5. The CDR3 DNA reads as TGTGCCAGCAGTCCTGAGACAGGGCAGCCCCAGCATTTT. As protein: CASSPETGQPQHF.

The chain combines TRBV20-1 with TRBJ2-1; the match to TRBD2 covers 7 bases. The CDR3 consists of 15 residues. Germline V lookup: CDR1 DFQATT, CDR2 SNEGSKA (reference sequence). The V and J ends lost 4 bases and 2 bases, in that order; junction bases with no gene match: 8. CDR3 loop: CSANEGGSPYNEQFF. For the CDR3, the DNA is TGCAGTGCTAACGAGGGCGGGAGTCCCTACAATGAGCAGTTCTTC.

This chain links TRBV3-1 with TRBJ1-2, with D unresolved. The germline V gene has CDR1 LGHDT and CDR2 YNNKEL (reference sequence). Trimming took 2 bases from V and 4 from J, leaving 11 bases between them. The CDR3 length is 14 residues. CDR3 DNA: TGTGCCAGCAGCCAACCTGACGGAAGCTATGGCTACACCTTC. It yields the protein CASSQPDGSYGYTF.

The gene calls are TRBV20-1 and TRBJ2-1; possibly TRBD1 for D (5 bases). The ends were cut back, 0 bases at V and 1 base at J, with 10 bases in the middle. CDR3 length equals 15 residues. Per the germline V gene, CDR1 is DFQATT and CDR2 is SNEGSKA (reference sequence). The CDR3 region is CSARDVRVSYNEQFF. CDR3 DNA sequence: TGCAGTGCTAGAGATGTCAGGGTTTCCTACAATGAGCAGTTCTTC.

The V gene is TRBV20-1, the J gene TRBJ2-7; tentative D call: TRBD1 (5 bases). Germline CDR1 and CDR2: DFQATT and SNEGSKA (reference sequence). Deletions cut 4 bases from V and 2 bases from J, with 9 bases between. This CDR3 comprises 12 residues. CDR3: CSATQGPYEQYF. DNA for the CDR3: TGCAGTGCTACCCAGGGCCCCTACGAGCAGTACTTC.

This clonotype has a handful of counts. CDR3 coding DNA: TGTGCCTGGAGTCCACTCGGGGGTAATAATGAAAAACTGTTTTTT. This translates into CAWSPLGGNNEKLFF. The chain combines TRBV30 with TRBJ1-4; perhaps TRBD1 as D (5 bases). There are 15 residues in the CDR3. In germline, CDR1 is GTSNPN, CDR2 SVGIG (reference sequence). Trimming took off 2 bases at V and 4 bases at J, with 14 bases between the two ends.

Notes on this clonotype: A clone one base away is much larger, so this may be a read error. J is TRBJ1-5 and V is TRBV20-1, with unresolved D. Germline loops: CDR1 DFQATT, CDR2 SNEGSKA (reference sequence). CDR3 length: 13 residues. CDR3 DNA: TGCAGTGCTAGAGATCTCAGCAATCAGCACCAGCATTTT. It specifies CSARDLSNQHQHF.